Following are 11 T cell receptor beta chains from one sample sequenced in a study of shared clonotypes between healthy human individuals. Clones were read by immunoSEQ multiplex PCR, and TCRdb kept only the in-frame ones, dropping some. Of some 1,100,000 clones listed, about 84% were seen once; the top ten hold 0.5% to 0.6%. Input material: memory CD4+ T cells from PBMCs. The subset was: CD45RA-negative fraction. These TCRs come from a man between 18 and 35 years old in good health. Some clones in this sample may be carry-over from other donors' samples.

DNA for the CDR3: TGTGCCAGTGCAGGGCCCCCGGTGAGCAATCAGCCCCAGCATTTT. This translates into CASAGPPVSNQPQHF. This sequence joins TRBV19 and TRBJ1-5; D might be TRBD1 (5 bases). The CDR3 is 15 amino acids. Per germline, CDR1 LNHDA and CDR2 SQIVND (reference sequence). V was shortened by 8 bases and J by 1 base, with 15 bases between the two germline ends.

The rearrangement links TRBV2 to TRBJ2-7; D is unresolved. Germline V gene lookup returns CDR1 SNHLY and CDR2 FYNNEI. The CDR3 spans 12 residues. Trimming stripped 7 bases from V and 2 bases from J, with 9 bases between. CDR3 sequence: CASTQEPYEQYF. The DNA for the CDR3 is TGTGCCAGCACGCAGGAACCCTACGAGCAGTACTTC.

CDR3 protein: CASSLVGGHSYEQYF. CDR3 nucleotides: TGTGCCAGCAGCTTAGTCGGGGGACACAGCTACGAGCAGTACTTC. The chain has TRBV7-2 and TRBJ2-7; TRBD1 or TRBD2 may be the D gene (6 bases each). This CDR3 spans 15 amino acids. The V end was cut by 1 base, the J end by 3 bases, with 13 bases between. Germline CDR1 and CDR2: SGHTA and FQGNSA.

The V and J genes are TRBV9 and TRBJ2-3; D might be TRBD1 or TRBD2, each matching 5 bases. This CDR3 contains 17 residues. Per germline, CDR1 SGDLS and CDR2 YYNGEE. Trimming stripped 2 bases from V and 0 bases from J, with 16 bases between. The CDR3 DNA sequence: TGTGCCAGCAGCGTGAGGGACGGAGATCCTAGCACAGATACGCAGTATTTT. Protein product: CASSVRDGDPSTDTQYF.

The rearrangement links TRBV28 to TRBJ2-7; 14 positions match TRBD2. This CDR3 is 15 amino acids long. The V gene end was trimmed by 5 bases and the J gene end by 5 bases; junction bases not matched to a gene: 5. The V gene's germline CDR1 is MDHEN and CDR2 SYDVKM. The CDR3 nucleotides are TGTGCCAGCAGTCCCGGGACTAGCGGGAGCCACGAGCAGTACTTC. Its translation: CASSPGTSGSHEQYF.

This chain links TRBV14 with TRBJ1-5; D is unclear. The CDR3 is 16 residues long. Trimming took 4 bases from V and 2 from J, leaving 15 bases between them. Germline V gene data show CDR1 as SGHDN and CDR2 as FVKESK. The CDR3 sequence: CASSRTVPGGNQPQHF. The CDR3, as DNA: TGTGCCAGCAGCCGGACGGTTCCCGGGGGCAATCAGCCCCAGCATTTT.

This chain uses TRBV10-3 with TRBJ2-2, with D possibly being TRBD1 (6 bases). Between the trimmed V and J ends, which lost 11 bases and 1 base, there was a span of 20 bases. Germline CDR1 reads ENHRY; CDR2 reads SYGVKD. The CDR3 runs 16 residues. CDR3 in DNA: TGTGCCGCAGGGGACACCATACCTTTGAACACCGGGGAGCTGTTTTTT. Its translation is CAAGDTIPLNTGELFF.

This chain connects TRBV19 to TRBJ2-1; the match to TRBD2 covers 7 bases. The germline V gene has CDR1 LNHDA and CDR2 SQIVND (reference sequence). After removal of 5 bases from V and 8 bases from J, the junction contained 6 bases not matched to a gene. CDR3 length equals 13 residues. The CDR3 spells CASSRSGLHEQFF. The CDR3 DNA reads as TGTGCCAGTAGTCGTAGCGGGTTACATGAGCAGTTCTTC.

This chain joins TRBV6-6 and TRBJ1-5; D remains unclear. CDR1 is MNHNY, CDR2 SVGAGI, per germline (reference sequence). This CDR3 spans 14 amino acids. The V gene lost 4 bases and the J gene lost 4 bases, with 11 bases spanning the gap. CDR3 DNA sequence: TGTGCCAGCAGTTCTAGGACGGGGAATCAGCCCCAGCATTTT. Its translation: CASSSRTGNQPQHF.

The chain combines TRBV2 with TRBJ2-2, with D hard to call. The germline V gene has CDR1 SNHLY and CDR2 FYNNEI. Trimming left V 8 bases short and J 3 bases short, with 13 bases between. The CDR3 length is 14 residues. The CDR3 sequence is CASGRLGDTGELFF. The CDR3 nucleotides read TGTGCCAGCGGACGGCTTGGGGACACCGGGGAGCTGTTTTTT.

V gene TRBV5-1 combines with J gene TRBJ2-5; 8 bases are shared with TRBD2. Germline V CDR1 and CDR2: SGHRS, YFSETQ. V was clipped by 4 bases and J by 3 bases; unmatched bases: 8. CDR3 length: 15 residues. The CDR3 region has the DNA TGCGCCAGCAGCGCCTTTAGTAGCGGGGAAGAGACCCAGTACTTC. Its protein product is CASSAFSSGEETQYF.